The T cell receptor (beta chain) under discussion was sequenced for a study of identifying expanded T cells in peripheral blood (dated by TCRdb to the late 2010s). About the full investigation: Technical replicates were generated by sequencing separate aliquots of the same genomic DNA pool, and four replicates were compared pairwise. What the study reported, not specific to this receptor: For all healthy donors, the variance in clone template counts between approximately 2-week samples rose significantly as total template count increased. Both the number of clones called differentially abundant and the false-positive rate were significantly reduced by the beta-binomial model across all healthy-donor time intervals. The binomial model flagged about 1.3 differentially abundant clones between technical replicates, compared with about 15 over roughly 2 weeks and 19 over roughly 4 weeks. The authors expected biological variance in healthy repertoires might increase further over much longer intervals such as months to years.

TCRbeta CDR3 regions were profiled by bias-controlled multiplex PCR amplification of genomic DNA with the immunoSEQ Assay. The authors' analysis ran thus. The absolute abundance of each unique TCRbeta CDR3 region was quantified after sequences were collapsed and filtered. Two models were used to test differential abundance: a binomial model (Fisher-equivalent) and a beta-binomial model that adds time-dependent variance fitted from healthy donors. Clones with fewer than 5 combined templates were removed, and differential abundance was called for clones with a Benjamini-Hochberg FDR below 0.01. Using the form v = (b*log(k)+a)^2, the beta-binomial variance was modeled as a function of the total template count across the two samples. The table comes from immuneACCESS by way of TCRdb, which keeps in-frame sequences with V and J called. Part of the clones is missing from these tables; in studies checked, under half for an unresolved V gene and the rest for unknown reasons. The DNA was the basis for D and trimming; V, J and clone size are from that table. The sample table lists roughly 100,000 clones, 88% of them with a count of one. The ten largest clonotypes hold about 3.9% of the sample.

CDR1 ENHRY and CDR2 SYGVKD were looked up in the germline V gene. The CDR3 runs 15 residues from the cysteine to the phenylalanine. Just the 45-base CDR3 DNA is kept, in frame starting at base 1. Trimming leaves V shorter by 3 bases and J shorter by 4 bases, with the junction holding 3 bases beyond the gene matches. Concerning this clone itself: Its antigen is still unknown. No much larger clone exists at a distance of one base, and base qualities are not known.

During the collection period, no immune events, such as infections, were documented for the healthy donors. Blood repertoires from healthy donors were used as a training cohort for calibrating time-dependent variance in a beta-binomial model of differential abundance of T-cell clones. There were around ten healthy donors in the training cohort, of whom 3 were female and 7 were male. Donor ages ranged from 29 to 64 years, with an average of about 41 years. Obtained from a commercial supplier, whole blood was collected from each healthy donor at three time points set two to three weeks apart. Genomic DNA was extracted from unsorted whole blood for immunosequencing.

The TCR sequence derives from a person aged 18 to 75 in good health. The chain uses TRBV10-3 and TRBJ2-3; 11 middle bases align to TRBD1. Source material: blood. CDR3 protein: CAISDPGQGADTQYF. The DNA sequence is given as TGTGCCATCAGTGATCCGGGACAGGGGGCAGATACGCAGTATTTT.